The 4 T cell receptor beta chains reported below all come from one sample, sequenced in a study of blood T cell repertoires in COVID-19. Measured with immunoSEQ multiplex PCR; TCRdb has only the in-frame clones, and not every one. The sample yields more than 200,000 clones, approximately 80% seen once. The sample comprised peripheral blood. These receptors came from a woman aged 80 or over with COVID-19, enrolled during active disease.

The chain couples TRBV24-1 to TRBJ2-5; 9 bases agree with TRBD1. This CDR3 is built from 16 residues. Germline V gives CDR1 KGHDR, CDR2 SFDVKD. The trim removed 2 bases at V and 1 base at J, leaving 4 bases unmatched. CDR3 DNA: TGTGCCACCAGTGATTCGGGACAGGGAACCCAAGAGACCCAGTACTTC. This translates into CATSDSGQGTQETQYF.

This clone came up a few times. V usage is TRBV16 and J usage is TRBJ1-5; tentatively, D is TRBD1 (5 bases). The V end lost 4 bases, the J end lost 2 bases, and 9 bases lay between the germline ends. The CDR3 is 14 amino acids. From germline, CDR1 is KGHSY and CDR2 FQNENV. CDR3 nucleotide sequence: TGTGCCAGCAGCCCGGGCAGGGGCAATCAGCCCCAGCATTTT. Translated, it gives CASSPGRGNQPQHF.

The rearrangement uses TRBV7-2 and TRBJ1-3; D may be TRBD1 (5 bases). The CDR3 consists of 14 residues. Per germline, CDR1 SGHTA and CDR2 FQGNSA. Trimming removed 5 bases at V and 1 base at J, with 9 bases between. CDR3 in DNA: TGTGCCAGCAGCCCCCAGGGTTCTGGAAACACCATATATTTT. Translated, it gives CASSPQGSGNTIYF. Combining the CDR3 with reference TRBV7-2 and TRBJ1-3 gives the whole variable domain GAGVSQSPSNKVTEKGKDVELRCDPISGHTALYWYRQSLGQGLEFLIYFQGNSAPDKSGLPSDRFSAERTGGSVSTLTIQRTQQEDSAVYLCASSPQGSGNTIYFGEGSWLTVV.

This clone has just one count. The rearrangement links TRBV6-5 to TRBJ1-1, with D tentatively TRBD1 (5 bases). Germline values: CDR1 MNHEY, CDR2 SVGAGI. The V gene lost 6 bases and the J gene lost 5 bases, with 19 bases spanning the gap. The CDR3 contains 15 residues. CDR3: CASRQSTGGKTEAFF. CDR3 coding DNA: TGTGCCAGCAGACAGAGTACAGGAGGGAAGACTGAAGCTTTCTTT.